This is a list of T cell receptor beta chains from one sample in a study of tumor-infiltrating lymphocytes in primary liver carcinoma. TCRdb re-analysed the multiplex PCR reads in MiXCR, keeping a single row per CDR3 protein. This sample has some 200,000 distinct CDR3 sequences, with approximately 65% found just once. Sequenced material: peripheral blood. The receptors stem from a woman in her sixties with primary liver carcinoma and hepatitis B virus infection. CDR3s leave out the opening cysteine and the closing phenylalanine or tryptophan. The order of the fields is clone size, V gene, CDR3 protein. Some rows mark clone size as missing; the rest say once, few, many or name a class of expanded clone.

clone size: few; V gene: TRBV5-6; CDR3 protein: ASSETVTGRNEKLF
clone size: few; V gene: TRBV10-3; CDR3 protein: AIKSNRDAVNTEAF
clone size: -; V gene: TRBV5-6; CDR3 protein: VSSNPSGTVNKQF
clone size: -; V gene: TRBV11-3; CDR3 protein: AISPSGETQY
clone size: many; V gene: TRBV12-3/TRBV12-4; CDR3 protein: ASSLTRKGNTIY
clone size: many; V gene: TRBV2; CDR3 protein: ASSQGLEQY
clone size: few; V gene: TRBV7-9; CDR3 protein: ASSLARHSGNTIY
clone size: few; V gene: TRBV7-9; CDR3 protein: ASSLGTGPTDTQY
clone size: -; V gene: TRBV11-1; CDR3 protein: ANSLAGVMVDEQF
clone size: -; V gene: TRBV6-1; CDR3 protein: ASSAPVGLRDGAF
clone size: -; V gene: TRBV7-8; CDR3 protein: ASSLVSGTGANVLI
clone size: many; V gene: TRBV7-9; CDR3 protein: ASSYGGELF
clone size: -; V gene: TRBV5-1; CDR3 protein: ASSPKTGGSSGANVLT
clone size: many; V gene: TRBV11-3; CDR3 protein: ASSFDRAGGYT
clone size: -; V gene: TRBV14; CDR3 protein: TSSQDLAIQETHY
clone size: -; V gene: TRBV10-1; CDR3 protein: ASSAGGAVGNEQF
clone size: few; V gene: TRBV28; CDR3 protein: ASSRGVTDGNEQF
clone size: -; V gene: TRBV11-2; CDR3 protein: ANSFNETGELF
clone size: -; V gene: TRBV4-2; CDR3 protein: ASSQELSGDEQY
clone size: -; V gene: TRBV30; CDR3 protein: ARNRQEGAF
clone size: -; V gene: TRBV11-2; CDR3 protein: GSSLRPGTGSGTDTQY
clone size: -; V gene: TRBV11-2; CDR3 protein: ASSQGPTSATDTKY
clone size: -; V gene: TRBV6-1; CDR3 protein: ASRMEDYSNQPQH
clone size: -; V gene: TRBV6-1; CDR3 protein: AGSFFDKGSRETQY
clone size: -; V gene: TRBV11-2; CDR3 protein: ASSLEWETRY
clone size: -; V gene: TRBV4-1; CDR3 protein: ASSQTRTGGLNTEAF
clone size: many; V gene: TRBV7-8; CDR3 protein: ASSLADRTDTQY
clone size: many; V gene: TRBV6-1; CDR3 protein: ASSEFRGRETQY
clone size: -; V gene: TRBV11-2; CDR3 protein: ASSWMVAGGRDTEAS
clone size: -; V gene: TRBV7-3; CDR3 protein: ASSLLPGVSEQY
clone size: -; V gene: TRBV6-1; CDR3 protein: ASSEGGVVGAMGYT
clone size: -; V gene: TRBV7-9; CDR3 protein: VSSPKDRLGEKLF
clone size: -; V gene: TRBV11-3; CDR3 protein: ASSFVRGGYEQY
clone size: -; V gene: TRBV11-2; CDR3 protein: ASTRGAENTEAF
clone size: -; V gene: TRBV7-8; CDR3 protein: ASTHLGMNTEAF
clone size: -; V gene: TRBV11-1; CDR3 protein: ASRQTSGRVDNEQF
clone size: -; V gene: TRBV29-1; CDR3 protein: SVGFSSWTGPLQETQY
clone size: once; V gene: TRBV11-2; CDR3 protein: ASNTLSTQY
clone size: once; V gene: TRBV11-2; CDR3 protein: ACSLDLGPSYGQY
clone size: -; V gene: TRBV29-1; CDR3 protein: SVEGLRSVTDTQY
clone size: -; V gene: TRBV30; CDR3 protein: AWSVHGNTEAF
clone size: -; V gene: TRBV5-1; CDR3 protein: ASSPGHSTDTQY
clone size: -; V gene: TRBV4-1; CDR3 protein: ASSVGGGRVNQSQH
clone size: once; V gene: TRBV11-3; CDR3 protein: VSSEGPQPGNTIY
clone size: -; V gene: TRBV4-1; CDR3 protein: ASSQDLAFRVGYVYGYT
clone size: few; V gene: TRBV10-3; CDR3 protein: AISEGLASSYNEQF
clone size: -; V gene: TRBV27; CDR3 protein: ASSLGTGRQETQY
clone size: -; V gene: TRBV11-2; CDR3 protein: ASSLAETTYDEQY
clone size: many; V gene: TRBV12-3/TRBV12-4; CDR3 protein: ASSLGRLAGVGEQF
clone size: many; V gene: TRBV12-3/TRBV12-4; CDR3 protein: ASSLGGSAGELF
clone size: -; V gene: TRBV11-2; CDR3 protein: ASSRDRVYEHC
clone size: -; V gene: TRBV11-3; CDR3 protein: ASSPAGTLNTEAF
clone size: -; V gene: TRBV29-1; CDR3 protein: GSRGQGAGANVLT
clone size: many; V gene: TRBV28; CDR3 protein: ASSPVGRNLPNYGYT